These 16 T cell receptor beta chains originate from one sample sequenced in a study of Graves' ophthalmopathy and Graves' hyperthyroidism. The authors amplified TCR beta CDR3 regions from RNA transcripts. The first-round RT-PCR employed HTBI primers together with the Qiagen OneStep RT-PCR kit. A multiplex PCR was then performed as the second round. One entry per CDR3 protein results from TCRdb running MiXCR on the multiplex PCR reads. The sample includes some 210,000 distinct CDR3 sequences, around 30% seen only once; the top ten take 9.1%. Sequencing was done on a sample of peripheral blood. These receptors all come from a man in his fifties with Graves' ophthalmopathy.

The chain carries TRBV6-1 and TRBJ2-5; D unresolved. The CDR3 spans 15 residues. Trimming took 3 bases from V and 5 from J, leaving 16 bases between them. Germline CDR1 MNHNS, CDR2 SASEGT. CDR3 region: CASSESAVSRETQYF. In DNA form, the CDR3 reads TGTGCCAGCAGTGAGTCGGCGGTCTCCAGGGAGACCCAGTACTTC.

This clonotype showed up many times. This chain joins TRBV6-1 and TRBJ2-7; TRBD2 matches at 7 bases. There are 14 residues in the CDR3. Per the germline V gene, CDR1 is MNHNS and CDR2 is SASEGT. Unmatched junction bases numbered 16, after V lost 10 bases and J lost 7 bases. In DNA, the CDR3 is TGTGCCACCTCCCCGGTGGGAGGGCCTAGAGAGCAGTACTTC. Encoded protein: CATSPVGGPREQYF.

This clonotype was seen at least ten times. The chain has TRBV4-3 and TRBJ1-6, with 8 bases identical to TRBD1. This CDR3 region has 16 residues. Per germline, CDR1 LGHNA and CDR2 YSLEER. V lost 0 bases and J lost 9; bases outside the gene matches: 7. For the CDR3, the DNA is TGCGCCAGCAGCCAAGAGCGGACAGGGTTGGGTTCACCCCTCCACTTT. As protein: CASSQERTGLGSPLHF.

This clonotype was recorded many times. V and J are TRBV18 and TRBJ1-6; 7 nucleotides agree with TRBD1. Germline CDR1 and CDR2: KGHSH and LQKENI. This CDR3 region has 17 residues. The junction had 10 bases not matched to a gene; V was cut back by 2 bases and J by 6 bases. For the CDR3, the DNA is TGTGCCAGCTCACCAACAAAAACAGGGGTCGGTAATTCACCCCTCCACTTT. Its protein product is CASSPTKTGVGNSPLHF.

Ten or more counts support this clonotype. CDR3 DNA: TGTGCCAGCCGGACAGGGTTGAACTCTGGGGCCAACGTCCTGACTTTC. Amino acids: CASRTGLNSGANVLTF. The gene calls are TRBV6-2 or TRBV6-3 and TRBJ2-6; 8 bases fit TRBD1. V shed 8 bases and J 0 bases; nucleotides not matched to a gene: 6. This CDR3 comprises 16 residues. CDR1 MNHEY and CDR2 SVGEGT come from the germline V gene.

There are many counts of this clonotype. A far larger clone is one nucleotide away, so this likely arose from a read error. The CDR3 loop is CASSLLSYEQHF. The CDR3 DNA is TGTGCCAGCAGTTTATTGTCTTACGAGCAGCACTTC. J is TRBJ2-7 and V is TRBV28; unclear D gene. Per germline, CDR1 MDHEN and CDR2 SYDVKM. This CDR3 contains 12 residues.

The CDR3 protein is CASRREQNQPQHF. DNA for the CDR3: TGTGCCAGCAGACGGGAGCAAAATCAGCCCCAGCATTTT. The rearrangement uses TRBV7-9 and TRBJ1-5; no clear D. Germline loops: CDR1 SEHNR, CDR2 FQNEAQ (reference sequence). The V gene lost 6 bases and the J gene lost 4 bases, with 10 bases spanning the gap. This CDR3 comprises 13 residues.

The chain has TRBV11-2 and TRBJ2-5, with 8 bases matching TRBD2. This CDR3 contains 17 residues. With V trimmed by 5 bases and J by 6 bases, 17 bases remained unmatched. Per the germline V gene, CDR1 is SGHAT and CDR2 is FQNNGV. The CDR3 loop is CASSPVGTSGIGKTQYF. Here the CDR3 DNA reads TGTGCCAGCAGCCCAGTAGGTACTAGCGGAATCGGGAAGACCCAGTACTTC.

This clonotype was observed many times. The chain has TRBV7-3 and TRBJ2-4, with 13 nucleotides matching TRBD2. The CDR3 has 22 amino acids. V gave up 5 bases and J gave up 9 bases; unmatched junction bases: 28. The germline gives CDR1 SGHTA, CDR2 FQGTGA. The CDR3 reads CASSSRQTSGTSGIGGKSIQYF. CDR3 coding DNA: TGTGCCAGCAGCAGTAGACAGACCTCCGGGACTAGCGGGATCGGGGGAAAATCCATTCAGTACTTC.

This chain connects TRBV28 to TRBJ2-7; the D gene is possibly TRBD2 (5 bases). V was trimmed by 2 bases and J by 6 bases, leaving 11 bases between them. Germline-derived CDR1 and CDR2 are MDHEN and SYDVKM. The CDR3 is made up of 13 amino acids. CDR3 in amino acids: CASSLVLAGEQYF. In nucleotides, the CDR3 is TGTGCCAGCAGTTTAGTTCTAGCAGGCGAGCAGTACTTC.

The chain recombines TRBV5-1 with TRBJ1-2, with D maybe TRBD1 (6 bases). Germline V gives CDR1 SGHRS, CDR2 YFSETQ. The CDR3 spans 14 residues. V was pared by 5 bases and J by 2 bases, with 13 bases between. CDR3 amino acids: CASRAGGPNYGYTF. The CDR3 DNA follows: TGCGCCAGCAGGGCGGGGGGCCCCAACTATGGCTACACCTTC.

This clonotype was recorded at least ten times. The CDR3 DNA reads as TGCAGCGTTGCAGGACTAGCGGTCTCCTACGAGCAGTACTTC. Translation gives CSVAGLAVSYEQYF. This sequence joins TRBV29-1 and TRBJ2-7; 10 bases fit TRBD2. This CDR3 has 14 residues. The V segment lost 4 bases and the J segment 0 bases; nucleotides outside the gene matches: 3. Germline lookup yields CDR1 SQVTM and CDR2 ANQGSEA.

This clonotype was picked up many times. The rearrangement uses TRBV5-1 and TRBJ2-2; 9 bases fit TRBD1. Germline assignment: CDR1 SGHRS and CDR2 YFSETQ. The CDR3 loop spans 15 amino acids. The V segment lost 4 bases and the J segment 7 bases; nucleotides outside the gene matches: 8. CDR3 nucleotides: TGCGCCAGCAGCCCGCGGACAGGGGACGGCGGGGAGCTGTTTTTT. As protein: CASSPRTGDGGELFF.

This clonotype was recorded only once. The rearrangement links TRBV6-1 to TRBJ2-7, with D maybe TRBD2 (6 bases). The V end lost 7 bases, the J end lost 6 bases, and 19 bases lay between the germline ends. The CDR3 loop spans 14 amino acids. Germline CDR1 reads MNHNS; CDR2 reads SASEGT. The CDR3 DNA follows: TGTGCCAGCACCCAAGTTTGGGCGGAGGGCGAGCAGTACTTC. Protein: CASTQVWAEGEQYF.

This clonotype turned up a few times. J is TRBJ1-2 and V is TRBV10-3, with 8 bases identical to TRBD1. The V gene's germline CDR1 is ENHRY and CDR2 SYGVKD. After removal of 7 bases from V and 2 bases from J, the junction contained 6 bases not matched to a gene. This CDR3 region has 14 residues. The CDR3 coding sequence is TGTGCCATCAACCGACAGGGGTTGAACTATGGCTACACCTTC. This gives the protein CAINRQGLNYGYTF.

Ten or more counts support this clonotype. The rearrangement links TRBV6-1 to TRBJ1-2; D is unresolved. Trimming left V 7 bases short and J 4 bases short, with 10 bases between. This CDR3 comprises 12 residues. Germline V gene data show CDR1 as MNHNS and CDR2 as SASEGT. CDR3 in amino acids: CASMSPTYGYTF. Written as DNA, the CDR3 is TGTGCCAGCATGAGTCCTACCTATGGCTACACCTTC.